These 2 T cell receptor beta chains came from one sample sequenced in a study of cytomegalovirus exposure and HLA in healthy donors. Use of 60 Vbeta and 13 Jbeta primers characterized the PCR. Libraries were prepared by immunoSEQ multiplex PCR; TCRdb keeps only in-frame clonotypes and omits some of them. The sample has approximately 260,000 clones, 80% to 90% seen once. Material for sequencing was PBMCs. Receptor source: a woman between 40 and 55 years old in good health and CMV-seropositive.

The chain uses TRBV19 and TRBJ1-4; D is undetermined. Germline V lookup: CDR1 LNHDA, CDR2 SQIVND (reference sequence). The CDR3 is made up of 14 amino acids. Trimming cost V 4 bases and J 8 bases, with 14 bases left between them. In nucleotides, the CDR3 is TGTGCCAGTAGTAGTTGGGGAAGCGGAGAAAAACTGTTTTTT. It yields the protein CASSSWGSGEKLFF.

The chain couples TRBV9 to TRBJ2-6; perhaps TRBD1 as D (5 bases). This CDR3 contains 18 residues. Germline values: CDR1 SGDLS, CDR2 YYNGEE. The germline V and J ends were trimmed by 4 bases and 0 bases, with 17 bases remaining between them. Written as DNA, the CDR3 is TGTGCCAGCAGCCCCCAGGGCCGACCAAGCTCTGGGGCCAACGTCCTGACTTTC. This codes for CASSPQGRPSSGANVLTF.